This T cell receptor (beta chain) was captured by sequencing in a study of T-cell reconstitution after alpha-beta-depleted transplantation in children. With respect to this clonotype: The antigen is undetermined.

Broader study findings: Newly generated T cells supplied most T-cell counts and diversity one year post-transplant.

For TCRbeta, the library was prepared with unique molecular identifiers. Each CDR3 protein gets one entry after TCRdb re-called the PCR reads with MiXCR. Of a few hundred thousand distinct CDR3 sequences listed, approximately 13% are singletons. Per the germline V gene, CDR1 is SGHNT and CDR2 is YENEEA. With 2 bases clipped from V and 7 bases from J, the junction kept 5 bases outside the gene matches. The CDR3 contains 14 residues. The sequence came from a male patient between 10 and 17 years old who had a stem cell transplant for acute myeloid leukemia, so the T cells may come from the graft donor. V is TRBV11-3 and J is TRBJ2-1; 7 nucleotides line up with TRBD2. Material: PBMCs, mostly from graft donor cells, obtained 360 days after TCRalphabeta/CD19-depleted stem cell transplant. The CDR3 nucleotides are TGTGCCAGCAGCTTATCTTGGGGGGGGAATGAGCAGTTCTTC. This sequence encodes CASSLSWGGNEQFF.